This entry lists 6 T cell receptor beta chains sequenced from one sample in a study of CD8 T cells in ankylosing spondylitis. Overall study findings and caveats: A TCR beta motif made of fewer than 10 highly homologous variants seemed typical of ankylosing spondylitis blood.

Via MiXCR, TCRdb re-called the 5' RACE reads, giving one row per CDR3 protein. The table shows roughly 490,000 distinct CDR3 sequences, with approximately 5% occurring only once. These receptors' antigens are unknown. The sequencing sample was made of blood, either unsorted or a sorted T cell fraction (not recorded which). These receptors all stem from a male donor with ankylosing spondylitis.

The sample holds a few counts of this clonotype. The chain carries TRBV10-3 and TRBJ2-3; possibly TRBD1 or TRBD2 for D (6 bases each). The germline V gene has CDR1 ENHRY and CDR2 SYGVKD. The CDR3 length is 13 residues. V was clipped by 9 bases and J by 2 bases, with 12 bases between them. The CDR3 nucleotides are TGTGCCATTAGGAGGGGGTTCACAGATACGCAGTATTTT. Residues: CAIRRGFTDTQYF.

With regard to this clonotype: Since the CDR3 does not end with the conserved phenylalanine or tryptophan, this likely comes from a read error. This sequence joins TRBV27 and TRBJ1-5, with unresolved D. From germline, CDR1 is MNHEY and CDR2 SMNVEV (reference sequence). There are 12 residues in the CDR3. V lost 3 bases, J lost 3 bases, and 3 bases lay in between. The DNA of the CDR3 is TGTGCCAGCAGTTTCACCAATCAGCCCCAGCATCTT. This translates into CASSFTNQPQHL.

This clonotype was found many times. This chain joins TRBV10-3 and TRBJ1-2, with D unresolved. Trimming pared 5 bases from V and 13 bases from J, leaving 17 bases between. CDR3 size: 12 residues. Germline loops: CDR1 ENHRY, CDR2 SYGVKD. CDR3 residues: CAISSSLGAGTF. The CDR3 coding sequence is TGTGCCATCAGTTCCAGTTTGGGAGCGGGCACCTTC.

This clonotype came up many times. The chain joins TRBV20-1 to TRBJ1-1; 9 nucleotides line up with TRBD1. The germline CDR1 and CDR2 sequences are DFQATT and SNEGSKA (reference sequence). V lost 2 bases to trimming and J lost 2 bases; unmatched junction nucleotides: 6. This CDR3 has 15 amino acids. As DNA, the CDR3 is TGCAGTGCTAGAAACAGGGGGCTCTTTAACACTGAAGCTTTCTTT. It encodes CSARNRGLFNTEAFF.

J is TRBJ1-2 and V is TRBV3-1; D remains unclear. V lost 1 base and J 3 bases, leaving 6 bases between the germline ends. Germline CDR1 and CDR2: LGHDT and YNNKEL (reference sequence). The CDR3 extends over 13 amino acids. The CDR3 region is CASSQGPHYGYTF. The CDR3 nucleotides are TGTGCCAGCAGCCAAGGCCCCCACTATGGCTACACCTTC.

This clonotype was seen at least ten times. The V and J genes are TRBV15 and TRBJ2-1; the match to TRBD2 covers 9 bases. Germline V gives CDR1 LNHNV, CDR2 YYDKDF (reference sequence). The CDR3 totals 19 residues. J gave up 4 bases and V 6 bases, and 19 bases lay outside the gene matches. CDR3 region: CATRPQDPGVAGVYNEQFF. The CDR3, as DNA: TGTGCCACCAGACCACAGGACCCGGGAGTAGCGGGAGTTTACAATGAGCAGTTCTTC.